This T cell receptor (beta chain) comes out of a study of shared clonotypes between healthy human individuals. The assay was immunoSEQ multiplex PCR, and TCRdb's table has in-frame clones only and misses some. The top ten clones hold under 2% of a sample with about 2.2 million clones, roughly 91% of them seen once. V was pared by 1 base and J by 7 bases, with 8 bases between. The V gene's germline CDR1 is SEHNR and CDR2 FQNEAQ (reference sequence). This CDR3 has 12 residues. The naive CD8 subset, CD45RO-negative cells positively selected for CCR7, excluded terminally differentiated effector memory CD45RA+ cells. Turning to this clone: This specimen includes other DNA sequences encoding the same CDR3.

Sequenced sample: naive CD8+ T cells from PBMCs. The TCR comes from a young man in good health. Some clones in this sample may be carry-over from other donors' samples. The chain employs TRBV7-9 and TRBJ2-7, with D perhaps matching TRBD2 (5 bases). CDR3 in amino acids: CASSLGGWEQYF. The CDR3 DNA reads as TGTGCCAGCAGCTTAGGAGGGTGGGAGCAGTACTTC.